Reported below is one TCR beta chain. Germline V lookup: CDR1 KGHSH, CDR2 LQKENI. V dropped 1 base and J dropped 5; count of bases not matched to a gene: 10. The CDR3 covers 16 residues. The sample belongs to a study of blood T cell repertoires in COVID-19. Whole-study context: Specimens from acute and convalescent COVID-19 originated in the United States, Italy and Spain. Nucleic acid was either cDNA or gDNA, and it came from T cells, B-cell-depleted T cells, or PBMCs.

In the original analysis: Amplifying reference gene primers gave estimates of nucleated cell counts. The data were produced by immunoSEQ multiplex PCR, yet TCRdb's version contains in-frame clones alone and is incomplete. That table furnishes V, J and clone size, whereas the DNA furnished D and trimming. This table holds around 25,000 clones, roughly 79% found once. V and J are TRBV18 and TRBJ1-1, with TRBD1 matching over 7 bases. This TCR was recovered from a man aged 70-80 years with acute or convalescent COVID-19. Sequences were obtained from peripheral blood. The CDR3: CASSPLGQARNTEAFF. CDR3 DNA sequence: TGTGCCAGCTCACCACTTGGACAGGCCCGGAATACTGAAGCTTTCTTT. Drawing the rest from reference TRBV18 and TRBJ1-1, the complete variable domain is NAGVMQNPRHLVRRRGQEARLRCSPMKGHSHVYWYRQLPEEGLKFMVYLQKENIIDESGMPKERFSAEFPKEGPSILRIQQVVRGDSAAYFCASSPLGQARNTEAFFGQGTRLTVV.